These 5 T cell receptor beta chains were all obtained from the same sample, sequenced in a study of beta chain features in type 1 diabetes. Study findings and constraints: The study found moderately but significantly shorter TCRB CDR3s in all four CD4+ subsets of Type 1 diabetes patients.

These TCRs are of unknown antigen specificity. The sequenced template was cDNA made from the entire isolated RNA. Libraries were prepared by immunoSEQ multiplex PCR; TCRdb keeps only in-frame clonotypes and omits some of them. The profile shows about 28,000 clones, approximately 64% of them singletons. Sequences were obtained from Tregs from blood. The receptors derive from a woman in her twenties or thirties with type 1 diabetes.

This chain uses TRBV5-1 with TRBJ2-7; TRBD1 agrees at 11 bases. CDR3 length: 14 amino acids. CDR1 and CDR2 from the germline V gene are SGHRS and YFSETQ. V gave up 4 bases and J gave up 6 bases; unmatched junction bases: 6. The CDR3, as DNA: TGCGCCAGCAGCCCCGGACAGGGGGCGGGCGAGCAGTACTTC. It translates to CASSPGQGAGEQYF.

This clone was recorded a few times. The chain is built from TRBV7-3 and TRBJ2-5; perhaps TRBD2 as D (6 bases). The CDR3 has 13 amino acids. Germline V gives CDR1 SGHTA, CDR2 FQGTGA. Trimming left V 5 bases short and J 4 bases short, with 11 bases between. The CDR3 region is CASSGRRGETQYF. The CDR3 bases are TGTGCCAGCAGCGGCCGGAGGGGAGAGACCCAGTACTTC.

The rearrangement uses TRBV19 and TRBJ1-2, with 7 bases fitting TRBD1. CDR3 length: 15 amino acids. CDR1 and CDR2 from the germline V gene are LNHDA and SQIVND (reference sequence). The ends lost 5 bases at V and 0 bases at J; junction bases unmatched: 6. In DNA, the CDR3 is TGTGCCAGTAGTGGACCGGGACAGACTAACTATGGCTACACCTTC. This sequence encodes CASSGPGQTNYGYTF.

This clone was found a few times. The gene calls are TRBV4-2 and TRBJ2-1; 12 bases are shared with TRBD2. Per the germline V gene, CDR1 is LGHNA and CDR2 is YNFKEQ. V gave up 0 bases and J gave up 4 bases; unmatched junction bases: 1. There are 16 residues in the CDR3. CDR3 nucleotides: TGTGCCAGCAGCCAAGATGGGACTAGCGGGTACAATGAGCAGTTCTTC. As protein: CASSQDGTSGYNEQFF.

The chain's CDR3 is CASSLWRGGYNEQFF. The DNA for the CDR3 is TGTGCCAGCAGCTTATGGCGGGGAGGCTACAATGAGCAGTTCTTC. J is TRBJ2-1 and V is TRBV11-2, with a tentative D call TRBD2 (6 bases). Germline V gene sequence: CDR1 SGHAT, CDR2 FQNNGV. Trimming took off 2 bases at V and 3 bases at J, with 11 bases between the two ends. There are 15 residues in the CDR3.